These T cell receptor beta chains were read from a single sample in a study of T-cell reconstitution after alpha-beta-depleted transplantation in children. TCRdb re-called the PCR reads with MiXCR, one entry per CDR3 protein. The data contain a few hundred thousand distinct CDR3 sequences, 25% to 30% of them singletons. This sample comprised PBMCs, obtained before TCRalphabeta/CD19-depleted stem cell transplant. Source of these receptors: a boy younger than two with Wiskott-Aldrich syndrome, due to receive a stem cell transplant. Each CDR3 is given with its conserved first and last residue. A D gene is named only where the DNA matches it firmly. The size of a clone is reported for some rows only, either as once, few or many, or as a class for expanded clones.

v_call: TRBV5-4
clone_size: NA
d_call: NA
j_call: TRBJ1-4
cdr3_nt: TGTGCCAGCAGCTTGGTCGGATCAACTAATGAAAAACTGTTTTTT
cdr3_aa: CASSLVGSTNEKLFF

v_call: TRBV11-1
clone_size: NA
d_call: TRBD2
j_call: TRBJ2-5
cdr3_nt: TGTGCCAGCAGCCCTCCGGCGGGGCTAGCGGGAGATGAGACCCAGTACTTC
cdr3_aa: CASSPPAGLAGDETQYF

v_call: TRBV6-5
clone_size: NA
d_call: TRBD1
j_call: TRBJ2-1
cdr3_nt: TGTGCCAGCAGTTGGACGGGACAGGGGAGAAATGAGCAGTTCTTC
cdr3_aa: CASSWTGQGRNEQFF

v_call: TRBV3-1
clone_size: few
d_call: NA
j_call: TRBJ1-3
cdr3_nt: TGTGCCAGCAGCCAAGGGACGGACTCTGGAAACACCATATATTTT
cdr3_aa: CASSQGTDSGNTIYF

v_call: TRBV5-1
clone_size: NA
d_call: TRBD2
j_call: TRBJ2-1
cdr3_nt: TGCGCCAGCAGCAGAAACATAGCGGGAGAAGAGCAGTTCTTC
cdr3_aa: CASSRNIAGEEQFF

v_call: TRBV29-1
clone_size: NA
d_call: NA
j_call: TRBJ2-6
cdr3_nt: TGCAGCGGCCTTTCTGGGGCCAACGTCCTGACTTTC
cdr3_aa: CSGLSGANVLTF

v_call: TRBV29-1
clone_size: NA
d_call: NA
j_call: TRBJ2-7
cdr3_nt: TGCAGCGCCTACGTCAGGGGAGGCGGGACCTACGAGCAGTACTTC
cdr3_aa: CSAYVRGGGTYEQYF

v_call: TRBV20-1
clone_size: NA
d_call: TRBD2
j_call: TRBJ2-1
cdr3_nt: TGCAGTGCTAGAGGGGTAGCGGGGACCTACAATGAGCAGTTCTTC
cdr3_aa: CSARGVAGTYNEQFF

v_call: TRBV5-6
clone_size: many
d_call: TRBD2
j_call: TRBJ2-2
cdr3_nt: TGTGCCAGCAGCAAACCGGGACTAGACACCGGGGAGCTGTTTTTT
cdr3_aa: CASSKPGLDTGELFF

v_call: TRBV20-1
clone_size: NA
d_call: NA
j_call: TRBJ2-3
cdr3_nt: TGCAGTGCTAGAGCTGTTAGACTTCTTCGCACAGATACGCAGTATTTT
cdr3_aa: CSARAVRLLRTDTQYF

v_call: TRBV7-3
clone_size: few
d_call: NA
j_call: TRBJ2-2
cdr3_nt: TGTGCCAGCAGCTTAACGCCCCAACTAGTTGATGGCGGGGAGCTGTTTTTT
cdr3_aa: CASSLTPQLVDGGELFF

v_call: TRBV5-1
clone_size: NA
d_call: TRBD1
j_call: TRBJ2-7
cdr3_nt: TGCGCCAGCAGCTTGGAATTAATGGGACAGGGGACGTACGAGCAGTACTTC
cdr3_aa: CASSLELMGQGTYEQYF

v_call: TRBV29-1
clone_size: once
d_call: TRBD1
j_call: TRBJ2-3
cdr3_nt: TGCAGCGTTGAGGGGGCGACAGGGGCCAACACAGATACGCAGTATTTT
cdr3_aa: CSVEGATGANTDTQYF

v_call: TRBV27
clone_size: NA
d_call: TRBD2
j_call: TRBJ2-7
cdr3_nt: TGTGCCAGCAGTGGACTAGCGGATCCCTACGAGCAGTACTTC
cdr3_aa: CASSGLADPYEQYF